This TCR beta chain comes out of a study of T-cell reconstitution after alpha-beta-depleted transplantation in children. Trimming removed 8 bases at V and 13 bases at J, with 16 bases between. CDR3 size: 11 residues. This clonotype was seen a handful of times. Unique molecular identifiers were used in preparing the TCRbeta library. TCRdb recomputed calls from the PCR reads with MiXCR, one row per CDR3 protein. The sample contains 800,000 to 1,000,000 distinct CDR3 sequences, less than 30% of which appear only once. The rearrangement links TRBV12-3 or TRBV12-4 to TRBJ2-3, with a possible D match to TRBD1 (8 bases). This sample comprised PBMCs, mostly from graft donor cells, obtained 360 days after TCRalphabeta/CD19-depleted stem cell transplant. This TCR derives from a boy younger than two who had a stem cell transplant for SCID, so the T cells may come from the graft donor. The CDR3 loop is CASRAGTGEYF. The CDR3 DNA follows: TGTGCCAGCCGAGCGGGGACAGGAGAGTATTTT.